Shown below are 8 T cell receptor beta chains from a single sample sequenced in a study of cytomegalovirus exposure and HLA in healthy donors. Primers for the PCR totalled 60 Vbeta and 13 Jbeta. The method was immunoSEQ multiplex PCR; TCRdb's version includes in-frame clones alone and lacks a portion of them. Of 150,000 or so clones listed, around three quarters were seen once; the top ten hold around 3.1%. The sequenced sample was PBMCs. All receptors derive from a male donor in good health and CMV-seronegative.

The genes are TRBV18 and TRBJ1-1, with 8 bases that match TRBD1. V was clipped by 2 bases and J by 0 bases; unmatched bases: 2. Germline V gene sequence: CDR1 KGHSH, CDR2 LQKENI. The CDR3 has 15 amino acids. The CDR3 coding sequence is TGTGCCAGCTCACCAAGGACAGGGATGAACACTGAAGCTTTCTTT. Translating it yields CASSPRTGMNTEAFF.

This chain connects TRBV7-9 to TRBJ2-3, with 7 bases fitting TRBD2. Germline V gene sequence: CDR1 SEHNR, CDR2 FQNEAQ (reference sequence). Unmatched junction bases numbered 5, after V lost 2 bases and J lost 0 bases. The CDR3 consists of 16 residues. The CDR3 spells CASSLMAGESTDTQYF. The CDR3 DNA is TGTGCCAGCAGCTTAATGGCGGGAGAGAGCACAGATACGCAGTATTTT.

In the case of this clone: The junction departs from the called germline gene at one end, perhaps through a read error. The chain combines TRBV7-9 with TRBJ1-2; D unresolved. Germline CDR1 reads SEHNR; CDR2 reads FQNEAQ (reference sequence). This CDR3 comprises 12 residues. The CDR3 is CSSSFEGAGYTF. CDR3 bases: TGTTCCAGCAGCTTCGAGGGCGCGGGCTACACCTTC.

The rearrangement uses TRBV7-9 and TRBJ2-7; D possibly corresponds to TRBD1 (6 bases). CDR1 is SEHNR, CDR2 FQNEAQ, per germline (reference sequence). V was shortened by 8 bases and J by 2 bases, with 25 bases between the two germline ends. This CDR3 is built from 17 residues. CDR3 DNA sequence: TGTGCCAGCCCACAAGGGGGTACCGGGCTCTTGACCTACGAGCAGTACTTC. Translated, it gives CASPQGGTGLLTYEQYF. Using reference TRBV7-9 and TRBJ2-7 for the parts outside the CDR3, the full variable domain is DTGVSQNPRHKITKRGQNVTFRCDPISEHNRLYWYRQTLGQGPEFLTYFQNEAQLEKSRLLSDRFSAERPKGSFSTLEIQRTEQGDSAMYLCASPQGGTGLLTYEQYFGPGTRLTVT.

V and J are TRBV28 and TRBJ1-2, with D possibly TRBD1 on 6 matching bases. Trimming removed 6 bases from V and 1 base from J, with 21 bases in between. The CDR3 extends over 17 amino acids. Germline loops: CDR1 MDHEN, CDR2 SYDVKM. Here the CDR3 DNA reads TGTGCCAGCAGACCTCCCCTACAGGGCCCTCTTAACTATGGCTACACCTTC. This gives the protein CASRPPLQGPLNYGYTF.

V gene TRBV5-6 combines with J gene TRBJ1-2; D is unclear. From germline, CDR1 is SGHDT and CDR2 YYEEEE. The CDR3 is 16 residues long. Trimming removed 0 bases at V and 4 bases at J, with 16 bases between. The CDR3 spells CASSLVGREAIYGYTF. The CDR3 DNA reads as TGTGCCAGCAGCTTGGTGGGGAGGGAGGCTATCTATGGCTACACCTTC.

This clone has just a few counts. The chain combines TRBV29-1 with TRBJ2-7, with TRBD2 as a possible D gene (6 bases). This CDR3 contains 12 residues. The germline CDR1 and CDR2 sequences are SQVTM and ANQGSEA. Trimming left V 4 bases short and J 7 bases short, with 14 bases between. The CDR3 region is CSVARRAGEQYF. CDR3 nucleotide sequence: TGCAGCGTTGCTAGGCGGGCGGGGGAGCAGTACTTC.

The rearrangement joins TRBV5-6 to TRBJ1-2; no clear D. CDR3 length: 15 residues. Trimming stripped 1 base from V and 0 bases from J, with 10 bases between. Germline CDR1 reads SGHDT; CDR2 reads YYEEEE. The CDR3 reads CASSLLAEANYGYTF. The CDR3 DNA follows: TGTGCCAGCAGCTTGTTAGCGGAAGCTAACTATGGCTACACCTTC.